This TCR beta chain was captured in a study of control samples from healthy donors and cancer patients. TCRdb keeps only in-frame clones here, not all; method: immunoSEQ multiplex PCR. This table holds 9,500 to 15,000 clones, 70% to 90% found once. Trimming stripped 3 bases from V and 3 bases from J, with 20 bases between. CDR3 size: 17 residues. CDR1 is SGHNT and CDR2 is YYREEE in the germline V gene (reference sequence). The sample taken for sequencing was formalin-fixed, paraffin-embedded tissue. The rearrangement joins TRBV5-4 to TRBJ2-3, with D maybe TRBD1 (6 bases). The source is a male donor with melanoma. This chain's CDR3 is CASSSRLRGFGTDTQYF. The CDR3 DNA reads TGTGCCAGCAGCTCGAGATTAAGGGGGTTTGGAACAGATACGCAGTATTTT.